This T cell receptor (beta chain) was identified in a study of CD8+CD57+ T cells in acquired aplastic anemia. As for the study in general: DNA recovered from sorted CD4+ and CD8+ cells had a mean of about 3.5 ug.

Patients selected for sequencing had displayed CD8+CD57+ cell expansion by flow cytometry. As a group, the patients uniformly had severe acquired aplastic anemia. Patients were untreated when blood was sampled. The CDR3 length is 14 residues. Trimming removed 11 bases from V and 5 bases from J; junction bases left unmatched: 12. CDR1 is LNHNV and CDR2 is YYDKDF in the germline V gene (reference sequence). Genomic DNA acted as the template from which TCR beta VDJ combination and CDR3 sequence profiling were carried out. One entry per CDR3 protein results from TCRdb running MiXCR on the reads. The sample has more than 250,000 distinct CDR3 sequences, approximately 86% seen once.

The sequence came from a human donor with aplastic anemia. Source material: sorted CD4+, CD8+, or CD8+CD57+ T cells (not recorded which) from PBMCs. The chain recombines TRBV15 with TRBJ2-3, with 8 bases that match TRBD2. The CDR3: CAGSWAGGQDTQYF. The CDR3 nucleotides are TGTGCCGGCAGCTGGGCGGGAGGCCAAGATACGCAGTATTTT.